This TCR beta chain was profiled in a study of neurological immune-mediated disorders. This clonotype was seen many times. Regarding time point: technical triplicate 1. TCRdb called the 5' RACE reads again in MiXCR, with one record for every CDR3 protein. The sample has 30,000 to 40,000 distinct CDR3 sequences, over 8.5% seen once; the top ten hold around 3.9%. The source material was PBMCs. This clonotype was sampled from a man in his 60s with HTLV-1-associated myelopathy (HAM/TSP).

DNA of the CDR3: TGTGCCAGCAGCGTTGGGGGGGGGGCTCTTAGCTCTGGAAACACCATATATTTT. Its protein product is CASSVGGGALSSGNTIYF. This rearrangement joins TRBV7-8 to TRBJ1-3, with TRBD1 as a possible D gene (6 bases). V shed 5 bases and J shed 0 bases, with 20 bases lying between them. There are 18 residues in the CDR3. Germline CDR1 and CDR2: SGHVS and FQNEAQ.